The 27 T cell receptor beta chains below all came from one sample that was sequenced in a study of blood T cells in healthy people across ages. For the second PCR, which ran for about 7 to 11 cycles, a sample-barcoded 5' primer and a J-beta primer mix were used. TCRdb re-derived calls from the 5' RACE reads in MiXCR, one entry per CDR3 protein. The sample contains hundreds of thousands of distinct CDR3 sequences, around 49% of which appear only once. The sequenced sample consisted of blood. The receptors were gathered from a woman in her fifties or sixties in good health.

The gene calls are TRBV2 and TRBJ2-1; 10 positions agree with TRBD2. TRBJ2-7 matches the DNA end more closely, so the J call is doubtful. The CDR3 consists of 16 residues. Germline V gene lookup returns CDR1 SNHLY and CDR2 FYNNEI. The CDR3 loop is CASSDGTSGMGNEQYF. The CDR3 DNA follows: TGTGCCAGCAGTGACGGTACTAGCGGGATGGGGAATGAGCAGTACTTC.

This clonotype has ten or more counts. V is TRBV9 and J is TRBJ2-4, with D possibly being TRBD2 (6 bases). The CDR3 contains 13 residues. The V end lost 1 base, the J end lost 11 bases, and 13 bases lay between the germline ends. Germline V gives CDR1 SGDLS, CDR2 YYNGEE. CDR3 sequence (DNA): TGTGCCAGCAGCGTATCATTGGAGGGCCTTCAGTACTTC. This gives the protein CASSVSLEGLQYF.

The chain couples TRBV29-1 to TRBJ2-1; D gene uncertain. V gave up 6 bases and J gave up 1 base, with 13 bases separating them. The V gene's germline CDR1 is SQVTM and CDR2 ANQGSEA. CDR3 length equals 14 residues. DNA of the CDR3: TGCAGCGTCCCGCTGGAAGGGTCCTACAATGAGCAGTTCTTC. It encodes CSVPLEGSYNEQFF.

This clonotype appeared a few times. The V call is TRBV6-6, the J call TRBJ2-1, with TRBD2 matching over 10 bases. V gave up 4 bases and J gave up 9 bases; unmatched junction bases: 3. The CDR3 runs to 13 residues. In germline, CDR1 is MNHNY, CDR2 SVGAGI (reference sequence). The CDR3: CASSWQREGEQFF. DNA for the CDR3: TGTGCCAGCAGTTGGCAGCGGGAGGGTGAGCAGTTCTTC.

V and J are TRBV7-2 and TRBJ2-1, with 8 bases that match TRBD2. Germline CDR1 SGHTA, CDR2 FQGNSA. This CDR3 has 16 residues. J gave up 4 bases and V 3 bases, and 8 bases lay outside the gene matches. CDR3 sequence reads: CASSFVSGSAYNEQFF. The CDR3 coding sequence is TGTGCCAGCAGCTTTGTGAGCGGGAGTGCTTACAATGAGCAGTTCTTC.

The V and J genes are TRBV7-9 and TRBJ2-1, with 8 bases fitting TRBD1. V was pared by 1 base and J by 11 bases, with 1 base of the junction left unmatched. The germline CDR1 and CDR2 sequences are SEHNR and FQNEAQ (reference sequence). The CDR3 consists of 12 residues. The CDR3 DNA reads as TGTGCCAGCAGCTTAGGGACAGGGAAGCAGTTCTTC. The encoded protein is CASSLGTGKQFF.

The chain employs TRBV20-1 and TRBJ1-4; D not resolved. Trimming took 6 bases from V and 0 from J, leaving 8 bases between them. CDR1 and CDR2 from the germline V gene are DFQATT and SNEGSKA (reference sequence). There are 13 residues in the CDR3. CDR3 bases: TGCAGTGCGAGTCCTGCAACTAATGAAAAACTGTTTTTT. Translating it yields CSASPATNEKLFF.

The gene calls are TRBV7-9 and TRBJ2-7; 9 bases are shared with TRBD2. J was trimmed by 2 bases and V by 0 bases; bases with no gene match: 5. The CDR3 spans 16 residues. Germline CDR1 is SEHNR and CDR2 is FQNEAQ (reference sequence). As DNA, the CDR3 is TGTGCCAGCAGCTTAGCACTAGCGGGCCTTACCTACGAGCAGTACTTC. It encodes CASSLALAGLTYEQYF. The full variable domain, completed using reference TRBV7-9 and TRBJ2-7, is DTGVSQNPRHKITKRGQNVTFRCDPISEHNRLYWYRQTLGQGPEFLTYFQNEAQLEKSRLLSDRFSAERPKGSFSTLEIQRTEQGDSAMYLCASSLALAGLTYEQYFGPGTRLTVT.

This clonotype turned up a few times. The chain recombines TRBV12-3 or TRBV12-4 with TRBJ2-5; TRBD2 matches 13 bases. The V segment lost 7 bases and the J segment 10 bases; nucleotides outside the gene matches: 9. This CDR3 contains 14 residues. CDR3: CASTSGLAGTNQYF. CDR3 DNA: TGTGCCAGCACCTCGGGACTAGCGGGGACTAACCAGTACTTC.

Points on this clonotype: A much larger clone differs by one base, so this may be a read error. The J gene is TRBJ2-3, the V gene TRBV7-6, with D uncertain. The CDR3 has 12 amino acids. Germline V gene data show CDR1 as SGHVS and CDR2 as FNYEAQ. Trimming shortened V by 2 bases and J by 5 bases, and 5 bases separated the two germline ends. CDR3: CASSLWGDTQYF. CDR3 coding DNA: TGTGCCAGCAGCTTATGGGGAGATACGCAGTATTTT.

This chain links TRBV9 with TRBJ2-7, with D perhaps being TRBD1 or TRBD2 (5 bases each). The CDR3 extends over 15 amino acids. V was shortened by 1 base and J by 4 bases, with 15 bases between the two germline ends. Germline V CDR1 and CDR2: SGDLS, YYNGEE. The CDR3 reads CASSVSTGPGYEQYF. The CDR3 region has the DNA TGTGCCAGCAGCGTAAGTACAGGTCCGGGGTACGAGCAGTACTTC.

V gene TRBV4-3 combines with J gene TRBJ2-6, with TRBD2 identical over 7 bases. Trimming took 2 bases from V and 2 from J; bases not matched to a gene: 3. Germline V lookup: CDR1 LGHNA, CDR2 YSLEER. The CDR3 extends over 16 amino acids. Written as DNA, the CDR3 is TGCGCCAGCAGCCAATACCGGGGGGCTGGGGCCAACGTCCTGACTTTC. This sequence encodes CASSQYRGAGANVLTF.

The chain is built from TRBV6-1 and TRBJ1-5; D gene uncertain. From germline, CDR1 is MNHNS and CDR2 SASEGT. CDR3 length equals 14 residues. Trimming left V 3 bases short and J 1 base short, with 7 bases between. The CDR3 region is CASSEIGSNQPQHF. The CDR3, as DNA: TGTGCCAGCAGTGAGATTGGAAGCAATCAGCCCCAGCATTTT.

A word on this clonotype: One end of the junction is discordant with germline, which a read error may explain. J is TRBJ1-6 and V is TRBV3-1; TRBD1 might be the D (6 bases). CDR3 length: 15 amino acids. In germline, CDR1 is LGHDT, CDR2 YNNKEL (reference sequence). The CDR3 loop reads CASSQGSRGSSPPHF. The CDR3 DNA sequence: TGTGCCAGCAGCCAAGGAAGCAGGGGAAGTTCACCCCCCCACTTT.

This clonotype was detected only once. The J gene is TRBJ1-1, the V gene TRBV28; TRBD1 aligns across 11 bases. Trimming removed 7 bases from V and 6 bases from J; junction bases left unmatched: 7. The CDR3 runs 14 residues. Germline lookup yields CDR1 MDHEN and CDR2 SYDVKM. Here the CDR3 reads CASTRTGGAAEAFF. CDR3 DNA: TGTGCCAGCACCCGGACAGGGGGCGCAGCTGAAGCTTTCTTT.

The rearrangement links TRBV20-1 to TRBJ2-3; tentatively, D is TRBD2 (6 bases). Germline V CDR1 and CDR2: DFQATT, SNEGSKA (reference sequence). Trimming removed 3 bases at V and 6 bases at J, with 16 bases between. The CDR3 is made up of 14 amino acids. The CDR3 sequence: CSARRRSGGDTQYF. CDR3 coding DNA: TGCAGTGCTAGGCGCCGGTCTGGAGGGGATACGCAGTATTTT.

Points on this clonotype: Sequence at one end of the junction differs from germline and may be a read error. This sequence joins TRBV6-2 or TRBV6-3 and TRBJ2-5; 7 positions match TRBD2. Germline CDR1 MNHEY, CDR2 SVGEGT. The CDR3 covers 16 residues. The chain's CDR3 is CASSYVAGEAREIQYF. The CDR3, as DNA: TGTGCCAGCAGTTACGTGGCGGGAGAGGCTAGAGAGATCCAGTACTTC.

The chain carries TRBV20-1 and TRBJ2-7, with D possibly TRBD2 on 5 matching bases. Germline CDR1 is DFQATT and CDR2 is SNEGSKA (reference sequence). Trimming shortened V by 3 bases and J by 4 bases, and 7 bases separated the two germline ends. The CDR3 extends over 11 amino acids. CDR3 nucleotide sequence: TGCAGTGCTAGGGACTGGTACGAGCAGTACTTC. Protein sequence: CSARDWYEQYF.

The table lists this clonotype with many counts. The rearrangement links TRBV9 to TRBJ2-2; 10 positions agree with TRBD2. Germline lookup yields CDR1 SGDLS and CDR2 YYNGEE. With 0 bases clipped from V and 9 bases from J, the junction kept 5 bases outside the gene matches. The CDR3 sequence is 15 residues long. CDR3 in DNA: TGTGCCAGCAGCGTAGAGGCTAGCGGGAGTCGGGAGCTGTTTTTT. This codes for CASSVEASGSRELFF.

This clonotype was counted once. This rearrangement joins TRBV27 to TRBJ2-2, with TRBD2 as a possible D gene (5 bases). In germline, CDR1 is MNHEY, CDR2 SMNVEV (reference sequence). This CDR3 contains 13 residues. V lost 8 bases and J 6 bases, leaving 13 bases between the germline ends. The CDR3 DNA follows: TGTGCCAGCGCAAAAGGGAGTTCCGGGGAGCTGTTTTTT. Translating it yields CASAKGSSGELFF.

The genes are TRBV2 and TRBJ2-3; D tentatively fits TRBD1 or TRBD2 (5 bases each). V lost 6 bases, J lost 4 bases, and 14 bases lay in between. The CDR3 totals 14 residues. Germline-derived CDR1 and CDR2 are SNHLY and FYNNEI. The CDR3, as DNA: TGTGCCAGCAGCCGGGACCGTGTGGCAGATACGCAGTATTTT. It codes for CASSRDRVADTQYF.

CDR3: CASSPSPDSTGELFF. Written as DNA, the CDR3 is TGCGCCAGCAGCCCGAGTCCAGACAGTACCGGGGAGCTGTTTTTT. V gene TRBV5-1 combines with J gene TRBJ2-2; tentative D call: TRBD1 (5 bases). V was cut by 4 bases and J by 5 bases, with 15 bases left in between. Germline V gene data show CDR1 as SGHRS and CDR2 as YFSETQ. The CDR3 runs to 15 residues.

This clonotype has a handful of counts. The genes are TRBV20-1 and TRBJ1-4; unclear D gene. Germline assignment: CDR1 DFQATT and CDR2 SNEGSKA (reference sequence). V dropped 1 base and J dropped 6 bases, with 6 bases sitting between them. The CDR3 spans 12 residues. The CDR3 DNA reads TGCAGTGCTAGAGTAGACGATGAAAAACTGTTTTTT. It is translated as CSARVDDEKLFF.

This CDR3 reads CASSTGLTNTGELFF. In DNA form, the CDR3 reads TGTGCCAGCAGCACCGGACTAACGAACACCGGGGAGCTGTTTTTT. This chain links TRBV11-3 with TRBJ2-2; weak D call: TRBD2 (6 bases). Germline-derived CDR1 and CDR2 are SGHNT and YENEEA. V was cut by 5 bases and J by 0 bases, with 10 bases left in between. This CDR3 is built from 15 residues.

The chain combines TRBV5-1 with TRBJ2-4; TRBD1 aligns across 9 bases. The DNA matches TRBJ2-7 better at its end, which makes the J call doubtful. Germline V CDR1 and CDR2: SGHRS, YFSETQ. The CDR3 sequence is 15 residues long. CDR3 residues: CASSGVDRGSNEQYF. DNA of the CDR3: TGCGCCAGCAGCGGTGTGGACAGGGGTTCCAACGAGCAGTACTTC.

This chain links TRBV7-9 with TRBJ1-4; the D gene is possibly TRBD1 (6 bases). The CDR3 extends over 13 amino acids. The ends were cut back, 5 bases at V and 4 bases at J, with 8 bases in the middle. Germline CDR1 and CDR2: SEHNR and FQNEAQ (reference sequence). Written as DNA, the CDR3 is TGTGCCAGCAGCGTGGACAGTAATGAAAAACTGTTTTTT. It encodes CASSVDSNEKLFF.

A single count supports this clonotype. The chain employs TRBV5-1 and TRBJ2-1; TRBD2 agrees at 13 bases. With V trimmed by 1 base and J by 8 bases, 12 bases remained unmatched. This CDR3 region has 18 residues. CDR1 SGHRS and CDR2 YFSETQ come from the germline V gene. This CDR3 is CASSLYFLGLAGVHEQFF. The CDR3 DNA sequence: TGCGCCAGCAGCTTGTACTTTTTAGGACTAGCGGGAGTCCATGAGCAGTTCTTC.